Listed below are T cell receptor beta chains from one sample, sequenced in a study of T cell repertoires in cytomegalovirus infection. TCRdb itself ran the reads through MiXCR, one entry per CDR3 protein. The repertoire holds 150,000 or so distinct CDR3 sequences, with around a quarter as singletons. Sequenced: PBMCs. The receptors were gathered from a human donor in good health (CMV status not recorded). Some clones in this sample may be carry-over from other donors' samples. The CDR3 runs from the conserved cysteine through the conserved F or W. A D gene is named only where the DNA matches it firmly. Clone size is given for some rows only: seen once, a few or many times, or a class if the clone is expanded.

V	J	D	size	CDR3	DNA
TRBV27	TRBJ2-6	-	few	CASSSGDPGANVLTF	TGTGCCAGCAGTTCGGGCGACCCTGGGGCCAACGTCCTGACTTTC
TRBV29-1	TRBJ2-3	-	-	CSVDRGGDTQYF	TGCAGCGTTGATCGGGGTGGAGATACGCAGTATTTT
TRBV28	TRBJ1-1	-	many	CASSLGGANTEAFF	TGTGCCAGCAGTCTCGGGGGCGCGAACACTGAAGCTTTCTTT
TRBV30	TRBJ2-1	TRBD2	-	CAWRGVGSGNEQFF	TGTGCCTGGCGGGGGGTGGGGTCGGGTAATGAGCAGTTCTTC
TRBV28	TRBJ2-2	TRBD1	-	CASRAGGANTGELFF	TGTGCCAGCAGGGCAGGGGGCGCCAACACCGGGGAGCTGTTTTTT
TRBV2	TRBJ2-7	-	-	CASRADSDSSYEQYF	TGTGCCAGCAGGGCGGACAGCGACAGCTCCTACGAGCAGTACTTC
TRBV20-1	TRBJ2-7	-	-	CSATGRTYEQYF	TGCAGTGCAACGGGCAGAACCTACGAGCAGTACTTC
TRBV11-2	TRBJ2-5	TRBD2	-	CASSLRRGGSQETQYF	TGTGCCAGCAGCTTAAGGCGGGGGGGTTCCCAAGAGACCCAGTACTTC
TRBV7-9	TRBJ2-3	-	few	CASSLSRLKSTDTQYF	TGTGCCAGCAGCTTATCGCGACTAAAGAGCACAGATACGCAGTATTTT
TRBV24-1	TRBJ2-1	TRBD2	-	CATSDLPGGGLAGGSSYNEQFF	TGTGCCACCAGTGATTTGCCCGGGGGGGGACTAGCGGGAGGGAGCTCCTACAATGAGCAGTTCTTC
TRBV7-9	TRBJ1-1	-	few	CASSQLNEAGDTEAFF	TGTGCCAGCAGCCAACTAAACGAGGCAGGGGACACTGAAGCTTTCTTT
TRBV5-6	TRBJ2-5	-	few	CASGRRGGMETQYF	TGTGCCAGCGGCCGGAGGGGGGGCATGGAGACCCAGTACTTC
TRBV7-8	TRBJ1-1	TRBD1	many	CASSGVQGTEAFF	TGTGCCAGCAGCGGCGTACAGGGGACTGAAGCTTTCTTT
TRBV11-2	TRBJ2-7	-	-	CASSFLTRPYEQYF	TGTGCCAGCAGCTTCCTGACTAGACCCTACGAGCAGTACTTC
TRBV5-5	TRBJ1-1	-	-	CASSLGTPGTEAFF	TGTGCCAGCAGCTTGGGGACCCCGGGAACTGAAGCTTTCTTT
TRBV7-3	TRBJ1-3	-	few	CASSFGRGNTIYF	TGTGCCAGCAGCTTTGGGAGAGGAAACACCATATATTTT
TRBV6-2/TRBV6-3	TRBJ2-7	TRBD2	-	CASSSGLVNEQYF	TGTGCCAGCAGTTCTGGACTAGTCAACGAGCAGTACTTC
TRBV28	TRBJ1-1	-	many	CASNPRGKNTEAFF	TGTGCCAGCAACCCCCGGGGGAAGAACACTGAAGCTTTCTTT
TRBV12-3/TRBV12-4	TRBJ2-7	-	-	CASSLRAGLSYEQYF	TGTGCCAGCAGTCTTAGGGCAGGGCTTTCCTACGAGCAGTACTTC
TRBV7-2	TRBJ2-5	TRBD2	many	CASSYGLAGAETQYF	TGTGCCAGCAGCTACGGACTAGCGGGAGCGGAGACCCAGTACTTC
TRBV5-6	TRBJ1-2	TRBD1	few	CASSSGGDGYGYTF	TGTGCCAGCAGTTCAGGGGGAGACGGCTATGGCTACACCTTC
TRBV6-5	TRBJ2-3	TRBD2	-	CASSRTLLPGLATDTQYF	TGTGCCAGCAGTCGCACGCTATTACCGGGACTAGCGACAGATACGCAGTATTTT
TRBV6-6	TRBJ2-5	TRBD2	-	CASSHNPTGGLGTQYF	TGTGCCAGCAGCCATAACCCGACCGGGGGGTTGGGGACCCAGTACTTC
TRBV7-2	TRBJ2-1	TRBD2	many	CASSLSGGPYNEQFF	TGTGCCAGCAGCTTGAGCGGGGGCCCCTACAATGAGCAGTTCTTC
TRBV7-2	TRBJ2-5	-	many	CASSLARPQETQYF	TGTGCCAGCAGCTTAGCGAGGCCACAAGAGACCCAGTACTTC
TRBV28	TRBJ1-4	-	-	CASKEGRGVSRLFF	TGTGCCAGCAAGGAGGGTAGAGGGGTTTCCCGGCTGTTTTTT
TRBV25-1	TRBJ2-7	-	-	CASSRRHSSYEQYF	TGTGCCAGCAGTCGCAGGCACTCTTCCTACGAGCAGTACTTC